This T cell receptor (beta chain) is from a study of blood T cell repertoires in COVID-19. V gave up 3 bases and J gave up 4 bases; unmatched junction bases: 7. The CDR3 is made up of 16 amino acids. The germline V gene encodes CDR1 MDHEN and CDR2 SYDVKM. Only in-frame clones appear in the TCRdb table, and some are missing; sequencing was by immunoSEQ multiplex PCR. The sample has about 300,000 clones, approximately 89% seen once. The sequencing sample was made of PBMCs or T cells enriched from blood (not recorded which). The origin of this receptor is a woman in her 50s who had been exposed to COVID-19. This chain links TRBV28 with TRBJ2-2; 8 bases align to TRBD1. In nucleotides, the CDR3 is TGTGCCAGCAGTTTTTTTCAGGGGGCCGGCACCGGGGAGCTGTTTTTT. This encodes CASSFFQGAGTGELFF.